A selection of T cell receptor beta chains follows, all from one sample in a study of blood T cells in healthy people across ages. TCRdb fed the 5' RACE reads into MiXCR, producing one record per CDR3 protein. The profile shows more than 1 million distinct CDR3 sequences, more than 35% of them singletons. The sequenced sample was blood. The receptor source for this set is a woman in her sixties or seventies in good health. Both conserved end residues are part of each CDR3. A D gene is named only where the DNA matches it firmly. Expanded clones get a size class; other rows say once, few or many, or leave the size out.

size,V,J,D,DNA,CDR3
few,TRBV28,TRBJ2-7,-,TGTGCCAGCAGTTTACCTGGTGAATCCTACGAGCAGTACTTC,CASSLPGESYEQYF
-,TRBV12-3/TRBV12-4,TRBJ2-6,-,TGTGCCAGCAGGGGTACGGGATCTGGGGCCAACGTCCTGACTTTC,CASRGTGSGANVLTF
many,TRBV5-1,TRBJ2-5,-,TGCGCCAGCAGCTTGGATTCGGAGACCCAGTACTTC,CASSLDSETQYF
once,TRBV9,TRBJ2-5,-,TGTGCCAGCAGCGTAGCGCAGGCACGGCGGGAGACCCAGTACTTC,CASSVAQARRETQYF
few,TRBV6-5,TRBJ2-1,TRBD2,TGTGCCAGCAGTCACCCACGGGGGGGATATAATGAGCAGTTCTTC,CASSHPRGGYNEQFF
-,TRBV29-1,TRBJ2-1,-,TGCAGCGTCGCCCAATGTGAGCAGTTCTTC,CSVAQCEQFF
-,TRBV5-6,TRBJ2-7,-,TGTGCCAGCAGCTTCGACAGGAATCCCTACGAGCAGTACTTC,CASSFDRNPYEQYF
-,TRBV4-1,TRBJ2-7,TRBD1,TGCGCCAGCAGCCTCCTTGTCGTACAGGGGGCGCCCCGCGAGCAGTACTTC,CASSLLVVQGAPREQYF
-,TRBV20-1,TRBJ2-1,-,TGCAGTGCCGGGAAAGACAATGAGCAGTTCTTC,CSAGKDNEQFF
-,TRBV4-2,TRBJ2-1,TRBD2,TGTGCCAGCAGCCAGCTGGCTAGCGGGATCAACAATGAGCAGTTCTTC,CASSQLASGINNEQFF
few,TRBV11-2,TRBJ2-7,TRBD2,TGTGCCAGCAGCTTATTGTCGGGAGGATATGACGAGCAGTACTTC,CASSLLSGGYDEQYF
-,TRBV25-1,TRBJ2-3,-,TGTGCCAGCAGTACTCGTCAAGGCCGTGGTACAGATACGCAGTATTTT,CASSTRQGRGTDTQYF
-,TRBV9,TRBJ2-7,TRBD2,TGTGCCAGCAGCGACGGACTAGCGGGAGCCTACGAGCAGTACTTC,CASSDGLAGAYEQYF
-,TRBV7-3,TRBJ1-2,-,TGTGCCAGCAGCTCGGACGGGGCCTATGGCTACACCTTC,CASSSDGAYGYTF
-,TRBV29-1,TRBJ1-2,-,TGCAGCGTCTCCTGGGGGACCTATGGCTACACCTTC,CSVSWGTYGYTF
-,TRBV10-3,TRBJ2-1,-,TGTGCCATCAGTGAGTCTTCGGGCGGGCCTTACAATGAGCAGTTCTTC,CAISESSGGPYNEQFF
-,TRBV20-1,TRBJ2-1,TRBD2,TGCAGTGCTGGACTAGCGGGAGGGAATGAGCAGTTCTTC,CSAGLAGGNEQFF
-,TRBV18,TRBJ2-3,TRBD1,TGTGCCAGCTCACCTGAGACAGGGTCAGATACGCAGTATTTT,CASSPETGSDTQYF
once,TRBV28,TRBJ2-1,TRBD2,TGTGCCAGCAGGCCTGGGGCGGGGGCCTACAATGAGCAGTTCTTC,CASRPGAGAYNEQFF
-,TRBV7-2,TRBJ1-2,-,TGTGCCAGCAGCCGTCCGGGGGCCGGGGGCTACACCTTC,CASSRPGAGGYTF
-,TRBV12-3/TRBV12-4,TRBJ2-7,TRBD2,TGTGCCAGCAGCCCCACCCGCTCTAGGGCTAGCGGGTTGTCCTACGAGCAGTACTTC,CASSPTRSRASGLSYEQYF
-,TRBV7-2,TRBJ2-7,TRBD2,TGTGCCAGCAGCTTAACGGTACCCTTAGCGGGGGAAACCTACGAGCAGTACTTC,CASSLTVPLAGETYEQYF
few,TRBV15,TRBJ2-7,-,TGTGCCACCAGCAGAGATAAGCTGCAGGGGAGCCGCGAGCAGTACTTC,CATSRDKLQGSREQYF
-,TRBV5-1,TRBJ2-2,-,TGCGCCAGCAGTCCCCCCCGTGACACTTTGAGGGAGCTGTTTTTT,CASSPPRDTLRELFF
few,TRBV5-1,TRBJ2-5,TRBD2,TGCGCCAGCAGCTTGGCCGGGACTAGCGGGAGGCCGGAAGGAGAGACCCAGTACTTC,CASSLAGTSGRPEGETQYF
-,TRBV11-3,TRBJ1-1,TRBD1,TGTGCCAGCAGCTCCGGTGGACAGGGTGGGACTGAAGCTTTCTTT,CASSSGGQGGTEAFF
-,TRBV29-1,TRBJ2-5,-,TGCAGCGCTCATGGATCTATTCAAGAGACCCAGTACTTC,CSAHGSIQETQYF
-,TRBV9,TRBJ2-6,TRBD1,TGTGCCAGCAGCGTAGTACCGTGGACAGGGGACTCTGGGGCCAACGTCCTGACTTTC,CASSVVPWTGDSGANVLTF
few,TRBV24-1,TRBJ2-1,-,TGTGCCACCAGTGACGCAGGGGGGGGGTTCGATGAGCAGTTCTTC,CATSDAGGGFDEQFF
-,TRBV3-1,TRBJ2-3,TRBD2,TGTGCCAGCAGCCAAGAAGGGGCCGGGACTAGCGGCAGACCAGATACGCAGTATTTT,CASSQEGAGTSGRPDTQYF
few,TRBV6-5,TRBJ1-2,TRBD1,TGTGCCAGCAGTTACGACTACACAGGGGACTATGGCTACACCTTC,CASSYDYTGDYGYTF
once,TRBV5-1,TRBJ2-5,-,TGCGCCAGCAGCTTGGGCAGATATCCCGGTGGAGAGACCCAGTACTTC,CASSLGRYPGGETQYF
-,TRBV10-3,TRBJ2-7,TRBD2,TGTGCCATCAGTGGTGCTGGGGGGGTTGGGTACGAGCAGTACTTC,CAISGAGGVGYEQYF
few,TRBV29-1,TRBJ2-1,TRBD1,TGCAGCGTTGACCCTTCAGGGGGAAGTGAGCAGTTCTTC,CSVDPSGGSEQFF
-,TRBV7-3,TRBJ1-1,TRBD1,TGTGCCAGCAGCTCAACTGCTCGGGACAGTGAAGCTTTCTTT,CASSSTARDSEAFF
-,TRBV10-2,TRBJ2-1,TRBD2,TGCGCCAGCAGGACTAGCGGGAGGCGGGATGAGCAGTTCTTC,CASRTSGRRDEQFF
-,TRBV7-6,TRBJ2-7,-,TGTGCCAGCAGCATCGGACAAACTTCGAGATACGAGCAGTACTTC,CASSIGQTSRYEQYF
-,TRBV20-1,TRBJ1-6,-,TGCAGTGCTAGAGACCCTGGACCTAGCTCCTATAATTCACCCCTCCACTTT,CSARDPGPSSYNSPLHF
few,TRBV7-3,TRBJ2-1,TRBD2,TGTGCCAGCAGCGGGGCTAGCGGGAGGTACAATGAGCAGTTCTTC,CASSGASGRYNEQFF
-,TRBV7-2,TRBJ2-1,TRBD2,TGTGCCAGCAGCTTGTCGGGACTAAATCGGAATGAGCAGTTCTTC,CASSLSGLNRNEQFF
-,TRBV20-1,TRBJ2-7,-,TGCGGTGCTAGGGCCAGTGTGGGCTGGGAGCAGTACTTC,CGARASVGWEQYF
few,TRBV5-6,TRBJ2-5,TRBD2,TGTGCCAGCAGCTTAGCACCTAGCGGGAGGTATGAGCAGTACTTC,CASSLAPSGRYEQYF
-,TRBV7-6,TRBJ2-6,TRBD1,TGTGCCAGCAGCGACAGGGGGCTAATTACTGGGGCCAACGTCCTGACTTTC,CASSDRGLITGANVLTF
-,TRBV19,TRBJ2-3,TRBD2,TGTGCCAGGATACACGGGACTAGCGGGAGAAGCACAGATACGCAGTATTTT,CARIHGTSGRSTDTQYF
few,TRBV20-1,TRBJ2-7,TRBD1,TGCAGTGCTAGAGACCGGACAGGGGGAAGCTCCTACGAGCAGTACTTC,CSARDRTGGSSYEQYF